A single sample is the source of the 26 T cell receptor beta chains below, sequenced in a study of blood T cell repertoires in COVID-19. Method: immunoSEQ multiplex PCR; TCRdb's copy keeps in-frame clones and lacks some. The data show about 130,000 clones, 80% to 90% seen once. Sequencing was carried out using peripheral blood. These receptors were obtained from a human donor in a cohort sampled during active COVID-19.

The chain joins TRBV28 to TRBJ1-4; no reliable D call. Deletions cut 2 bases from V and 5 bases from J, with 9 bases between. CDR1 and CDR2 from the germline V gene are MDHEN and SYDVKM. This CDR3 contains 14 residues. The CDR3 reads CASSLGGSNEKLFF. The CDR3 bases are TGTGCCAGCAGTTTAGGAGGCTCAAATGAAAAACTGTTTTTT.

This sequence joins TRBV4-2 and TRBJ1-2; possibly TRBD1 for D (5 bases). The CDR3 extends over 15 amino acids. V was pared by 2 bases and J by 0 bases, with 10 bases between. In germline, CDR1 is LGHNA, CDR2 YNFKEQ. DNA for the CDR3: TGTGCCAGCAGCCAAATCGCGGGGGCTAACTATGGCTACACCTTC. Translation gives CASSQIAGANYGYTF.

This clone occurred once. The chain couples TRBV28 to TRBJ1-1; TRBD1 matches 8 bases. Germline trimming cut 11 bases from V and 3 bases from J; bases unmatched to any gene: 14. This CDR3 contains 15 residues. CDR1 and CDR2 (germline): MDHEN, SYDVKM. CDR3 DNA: TGTGCCCTCCGGGCAGGGGGCTCTTGGGACACTGAAGCTTTCTTT. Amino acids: CALRAGGSWDTEAFF.

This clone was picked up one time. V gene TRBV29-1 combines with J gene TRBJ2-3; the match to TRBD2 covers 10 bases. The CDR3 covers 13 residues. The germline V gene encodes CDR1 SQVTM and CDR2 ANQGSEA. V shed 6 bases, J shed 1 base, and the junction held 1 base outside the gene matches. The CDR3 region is CSVLAGGTDTQYF. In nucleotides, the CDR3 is TGCAGCGTGCTAGCGGGAGGCACAGATACGCAGTATTTT.

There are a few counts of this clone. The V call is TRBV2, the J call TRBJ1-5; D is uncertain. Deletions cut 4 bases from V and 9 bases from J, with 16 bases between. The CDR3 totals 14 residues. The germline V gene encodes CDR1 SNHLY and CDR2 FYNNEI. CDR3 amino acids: CASSVPETGRPQHF. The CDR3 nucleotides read TGTGCCAGCAGTGTGCCGGAGACCGGTCGGCCCCAGCATTTT.

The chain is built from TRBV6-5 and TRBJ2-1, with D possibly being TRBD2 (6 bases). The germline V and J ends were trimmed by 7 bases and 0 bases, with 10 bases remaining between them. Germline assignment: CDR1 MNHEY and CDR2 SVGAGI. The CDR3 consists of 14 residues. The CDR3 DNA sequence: TGTGCCAGCAACAGAGCGGGCTCCTACAATGAGCAGTTCTTC. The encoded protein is CASNRAGSYNEQFF.

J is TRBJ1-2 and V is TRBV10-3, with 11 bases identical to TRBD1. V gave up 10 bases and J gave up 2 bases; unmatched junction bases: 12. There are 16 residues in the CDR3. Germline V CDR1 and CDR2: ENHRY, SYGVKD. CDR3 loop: CATRPDRGQGNYGYTF. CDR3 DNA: TGTGCCACCCGACCGGACAGGGGGCAAGGAAACTATGGCTACACCTTC.

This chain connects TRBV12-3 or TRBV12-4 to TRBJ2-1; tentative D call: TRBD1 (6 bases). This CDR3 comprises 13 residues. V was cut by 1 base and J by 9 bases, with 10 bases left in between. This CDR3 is CASSLGLRGEQFF. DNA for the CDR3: TGTGCCAGCAGTTTAGGCCTCAGGGGTGAGCAGTTCTTC.

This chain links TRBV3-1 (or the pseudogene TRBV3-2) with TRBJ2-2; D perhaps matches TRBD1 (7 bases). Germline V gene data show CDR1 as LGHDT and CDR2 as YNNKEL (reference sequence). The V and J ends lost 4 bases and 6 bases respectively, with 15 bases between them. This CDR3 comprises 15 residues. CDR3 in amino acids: CASSLYQGGPGELFF. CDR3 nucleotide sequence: TGTGCCAGCAGCCTTTACCAGGGGGGTCCCGGGGAGCTGTTTTTT.

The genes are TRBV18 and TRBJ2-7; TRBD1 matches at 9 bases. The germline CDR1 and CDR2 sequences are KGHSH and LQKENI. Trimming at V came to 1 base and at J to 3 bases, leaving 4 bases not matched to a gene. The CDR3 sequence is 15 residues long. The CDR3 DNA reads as TGTGCCAGCTCACCACTCGGACAGGGGAGCTACGAGCAGTACTTC. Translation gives CASSPLGQGSYEQYF.

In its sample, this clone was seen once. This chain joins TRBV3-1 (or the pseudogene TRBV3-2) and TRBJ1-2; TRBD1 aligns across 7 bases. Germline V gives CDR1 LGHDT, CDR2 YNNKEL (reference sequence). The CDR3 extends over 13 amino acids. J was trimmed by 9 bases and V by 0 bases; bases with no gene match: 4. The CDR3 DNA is TGTGCCAGCAGCCAAGAGACAGGGCTTAGCTACACCTTC. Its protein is CASSQETGLSYTF.

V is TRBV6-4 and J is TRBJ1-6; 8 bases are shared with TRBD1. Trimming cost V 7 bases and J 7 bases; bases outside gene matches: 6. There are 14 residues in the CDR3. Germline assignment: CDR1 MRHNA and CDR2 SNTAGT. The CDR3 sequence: CASTLTGVNSPLHF. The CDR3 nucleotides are TGTGCCAGCACTTTGACAGGGGTCAATTCACCCCTCCACTTT.

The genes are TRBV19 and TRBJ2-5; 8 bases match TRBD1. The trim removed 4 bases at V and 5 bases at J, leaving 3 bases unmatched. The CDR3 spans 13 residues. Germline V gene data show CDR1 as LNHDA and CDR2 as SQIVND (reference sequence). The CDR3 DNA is TGTGCCAGTAGTACAGGGGGCAAGGAGACCCAGTACTTC. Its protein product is CASSTGGKETQYF. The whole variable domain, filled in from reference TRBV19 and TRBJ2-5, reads DGGITQSPKYLFRKEGQNVTLSCEQNLNHDAMYWYRQDPGQGLRLIYYSQIVNDFQKGDIAEGYSVSREKKESFPLTVTSAQKNPTAFYLCASSTGGKETQYFGPGTRLLVL.

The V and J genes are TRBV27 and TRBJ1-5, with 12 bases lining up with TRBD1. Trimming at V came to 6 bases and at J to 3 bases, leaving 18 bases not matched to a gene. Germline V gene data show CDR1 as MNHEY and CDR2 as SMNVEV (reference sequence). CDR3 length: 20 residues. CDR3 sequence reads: CASSPTMWDRGPENNQPQHF. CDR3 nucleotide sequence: TGTGCCAGCAGCCCCACAATGTGGGACAGGGGGCCTGAGAACAATCAGCCCCAGCATTTT.

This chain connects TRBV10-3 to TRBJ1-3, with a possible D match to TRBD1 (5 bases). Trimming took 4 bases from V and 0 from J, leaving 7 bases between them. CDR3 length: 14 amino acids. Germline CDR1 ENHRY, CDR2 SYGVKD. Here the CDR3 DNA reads TGTGCCATCAGTGGGACATACTCTGGAAACACCATATATTTT. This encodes CAISGTYSGNTIYF.

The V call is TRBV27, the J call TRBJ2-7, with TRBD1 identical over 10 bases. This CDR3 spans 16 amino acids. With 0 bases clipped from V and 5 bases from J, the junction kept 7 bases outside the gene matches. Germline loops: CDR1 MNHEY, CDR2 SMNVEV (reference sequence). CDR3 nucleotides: TGTGCCAGCAGTTTATCCCCGGGACAGGGGATAAACGAGCAGTACTTC. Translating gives CASSLSPGQGINEQYF.

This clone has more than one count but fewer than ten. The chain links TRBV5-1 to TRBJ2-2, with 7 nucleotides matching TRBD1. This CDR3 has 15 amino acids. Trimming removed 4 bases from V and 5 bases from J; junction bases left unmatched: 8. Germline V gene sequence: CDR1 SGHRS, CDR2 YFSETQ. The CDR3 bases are TGCGCCAGCAGCGACCAGGGGGTCCGGACCGGGGAGCTGTTTTTT. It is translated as CASSDQGVRTGELFF.

As DNA, the CDR3 is TGCGCCAGCAGGGACAGGTACTCCTACGAGCAGTACTTC. Its protein product is CASRDRYSYEQYF. V and J are TRBV10-2 and TRBJ2-7, with TRBD1 matching 7 bases. CDR1 is WSHSY, CDR2 SAAADI, per germline. This CDR3 has 13 residues. V lost 6 bases, J lost 0 bases, and 2 bases stayed unmatched.

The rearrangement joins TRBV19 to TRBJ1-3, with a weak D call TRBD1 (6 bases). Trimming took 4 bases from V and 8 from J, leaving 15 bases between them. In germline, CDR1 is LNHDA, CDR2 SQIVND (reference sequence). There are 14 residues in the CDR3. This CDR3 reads CASSKRQAAYTIYF. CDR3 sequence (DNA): TGTGCCAGTAGTAAACGACAGGCGGCTTACACCATATATTTT.

The CDR3 sequence is CASSYGTSGGNEQFF. Written as DNA, the CDR3 is TGTGCCAGCAGCTACGGGACTAGCGGGGGTAATGAGCAGTTCTTC. This chain connects TRBV6-5 to TRBJ2-1, with TRBD2 identical over 14 bases. V gave up 6 bases and J gave up 7 bases; unmatched junction bases: 5. CDR1 MNHEY and CDR2 SVGAGI come from the germline V gene. This CDR3 has 15 amino acids.

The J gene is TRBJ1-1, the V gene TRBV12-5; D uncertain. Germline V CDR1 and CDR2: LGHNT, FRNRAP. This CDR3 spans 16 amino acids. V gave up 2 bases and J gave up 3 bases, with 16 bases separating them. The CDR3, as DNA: TGTGCTAGTGGTTTGCGCCCAGGCCCTTGGGACACTGAAGCTTTCTTT. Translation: CASGLRPGPWDTEAFF.

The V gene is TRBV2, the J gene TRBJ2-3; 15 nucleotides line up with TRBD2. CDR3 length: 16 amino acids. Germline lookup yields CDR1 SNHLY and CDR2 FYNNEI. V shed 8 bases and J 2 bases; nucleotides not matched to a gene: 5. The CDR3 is CASGGTSGGYTDTQYF. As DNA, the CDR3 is TGTGCCAGCGGCGGGACTAGCGGGGGGTACACAGATACGCAGTATTTT.

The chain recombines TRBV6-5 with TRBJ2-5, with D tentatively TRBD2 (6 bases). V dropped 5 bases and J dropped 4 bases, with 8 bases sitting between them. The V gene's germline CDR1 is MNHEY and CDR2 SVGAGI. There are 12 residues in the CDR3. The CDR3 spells CASSMGGETQYF. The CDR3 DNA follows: TGTGCCAGCAGTATGGGGGGAGAGACCCAGTACTTC.

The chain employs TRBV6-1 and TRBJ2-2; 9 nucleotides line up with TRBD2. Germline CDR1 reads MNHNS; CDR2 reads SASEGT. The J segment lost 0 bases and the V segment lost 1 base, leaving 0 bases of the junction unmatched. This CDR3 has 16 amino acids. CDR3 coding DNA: TGTGCCAGCAGTGAAGTAGCGGGAGCGAACACCGGGGAGCTGTTTTTT. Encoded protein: CASSEVAGANTGELFF.

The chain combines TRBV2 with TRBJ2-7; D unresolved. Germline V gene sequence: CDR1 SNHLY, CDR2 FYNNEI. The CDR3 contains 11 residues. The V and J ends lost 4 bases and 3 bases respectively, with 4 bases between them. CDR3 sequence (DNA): TGTGCCAGCAGTGCCGTCTACGAGCAGTACTTC. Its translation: CASSAVYEQYF.

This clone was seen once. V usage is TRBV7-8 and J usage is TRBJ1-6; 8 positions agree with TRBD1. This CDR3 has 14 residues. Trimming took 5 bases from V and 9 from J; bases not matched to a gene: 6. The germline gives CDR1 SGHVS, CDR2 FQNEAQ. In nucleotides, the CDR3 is TGTGCCAGCAGCGCTTCGGGACAGGCTTCACCCCTCCACTTT. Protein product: CASSASGQASPLHF.